The following is a TCR beta chain sequence with its context. Its antigen remains unknown. The authors prepared the TCRbeta library with unique molecular identifiers. A single record per CDR3 protein comes from TCRdb applying MiXCR to the PCR reads. The sample has about 1,000,000 distinct CDR3 sequences, about 30% seen once. The sample is drawn from a study of T-cell reconstitution after alpha-beta-depleted transplantation in children. CDR3 length equals 13 residues. Germline loops: CDR1 MGHRA, CDR2 YSYEKL. Between the trimmed V and J ends, which lost 5 bases and 5 bases, there was a span of 10 bases. Overall study findings and caveats: Hyperexpanded clones declined; after one year, newly produced T cells mostly supplied diversity. Recipient T cells and thymic progenitors that survived were the source of the high TCRbeta diversity seen at day 60 in some patients. Alpha-beta T cells about two months after transplant reportedly derived from several hundred expanded graft clones.

V is TRBV4-1 and J is TRBJ2-4; D not certain. The sequencing here drew on PBMCs, mostly from graft donor cells, taken 360 days after TCRalphabeta/CD19-depleted stem cell transplant. The clonotype originates from a boy in the first two years of life who had a stem cell transplant for SCID, so the T cells may come from the graft donor. CDR3 in amino acids: CASSIVGQNIQYF. CDR3 coding DNA: TGCGCCAGCAGCATTGTGGGTCAAAACATTCAGTACTTC.